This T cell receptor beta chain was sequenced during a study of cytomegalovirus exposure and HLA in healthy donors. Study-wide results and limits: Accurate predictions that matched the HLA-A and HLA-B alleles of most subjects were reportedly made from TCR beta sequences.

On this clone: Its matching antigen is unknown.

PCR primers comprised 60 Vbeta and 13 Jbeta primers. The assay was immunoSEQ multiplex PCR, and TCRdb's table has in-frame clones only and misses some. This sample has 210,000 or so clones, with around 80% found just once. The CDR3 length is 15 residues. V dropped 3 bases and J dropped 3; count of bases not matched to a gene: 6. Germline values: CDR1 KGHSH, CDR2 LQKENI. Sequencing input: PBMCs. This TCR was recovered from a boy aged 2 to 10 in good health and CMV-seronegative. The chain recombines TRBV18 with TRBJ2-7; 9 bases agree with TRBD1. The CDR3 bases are TGTGCCAGCTCACCTGGGACAGGGTATGACTACGAGCAGTACTTC. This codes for CASSPGTGYDYEQYF.